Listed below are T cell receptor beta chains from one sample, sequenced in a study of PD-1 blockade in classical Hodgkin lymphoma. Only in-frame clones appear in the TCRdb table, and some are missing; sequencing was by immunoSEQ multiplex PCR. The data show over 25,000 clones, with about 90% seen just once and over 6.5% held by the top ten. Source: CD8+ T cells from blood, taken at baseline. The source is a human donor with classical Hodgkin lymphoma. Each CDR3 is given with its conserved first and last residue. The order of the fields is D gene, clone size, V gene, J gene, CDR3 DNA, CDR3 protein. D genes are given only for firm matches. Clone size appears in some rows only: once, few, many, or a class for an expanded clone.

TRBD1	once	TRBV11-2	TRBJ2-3	TGTGCCAGCAGCTTAGCAACAGGGGGATTCAGCACAGATACGCAGTATTTT	CASSLATGGFSTDTQYF
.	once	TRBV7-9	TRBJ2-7	TGTGCCAGCAGCTTAACCCCCTACGAGCAGTACTTC	CASSLTPYEQYF
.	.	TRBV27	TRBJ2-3	TGTGCCAGCAGTTCCGAACCGTGGGATACGCAGTATTTT	CASSSEPWDTQYF
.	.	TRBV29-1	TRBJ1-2	TGCAGCGTTGAAGTAGACGAGGGCTACACCTTC	CSVEVDEGYTF
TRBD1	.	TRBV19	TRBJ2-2	TGTGCCAGTAGTATGAGGACAGGGGATACCGGGGAGCTGTTTTTT	CASSMRTGDTGELFF
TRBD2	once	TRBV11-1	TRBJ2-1	TGTGCCAGCAGCTCCCCCCGGGGACTAGCGGGAGTGGGTTACAATGAGCAGTTCTTC	CASSSPRGLAGVGYNEQFF
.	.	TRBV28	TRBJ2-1	TGTGCCAGCAGTCCCTCGGACAGACTCGCCGAGTTCTTC	CASSPSDRLAEFF
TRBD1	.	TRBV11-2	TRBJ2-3	TGTGCCAGCAGCTTAGGGCCGGGACAGGGCAAAGATACGCAGTATTTT	CASSLGPGQGKDTQYF
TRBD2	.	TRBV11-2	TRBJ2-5	TGTGCCAGCAGCGCGCCGGGACTAGCAGGAGAGACCCAGTACTTC	CASSAPGLAGETQYF
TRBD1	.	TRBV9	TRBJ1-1	TGTGCCAGCAGCGTAGCCCCGGACAGGGGGGCGAACACTGAAGCTTTCTTT	CASSVAPDRGANTEAFF
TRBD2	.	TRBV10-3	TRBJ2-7	TGTGCCATCAGTGATGAATATCAGCGGGAGGGCCACTACGAGCAGTACTTC	CAISDEYQREGHYEQYF
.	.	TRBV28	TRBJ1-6	TGTGCCAGCAGTCAGAGGACCAATTCACCCCTCCACTTT	CASSQRTNSPLHF
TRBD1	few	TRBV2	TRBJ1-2	TGTGCCAGCAGTGAGCCGGGACAGGGATTTGGCTACACCTTC	CASSEPGQGFGYTF
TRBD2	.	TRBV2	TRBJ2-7	TGTGCCAGCAGTGGGGGACTAGCAGGCGAGCAGTACTTC	CASSGGLAGEQYF
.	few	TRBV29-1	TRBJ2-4	TGCAGCGTTGAGGAAACAGCAGCCAAAAACATTCAGTACTTC	CSVEETAAKNIQYF
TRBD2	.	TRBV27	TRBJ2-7	TGTGCCAGCAGTCCACCACCCGGCGGGAGTACCTACGAGCAGTACTTC	CASSPPPGGSTYEQYF
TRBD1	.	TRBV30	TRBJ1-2	TGTGCCTGGAGTGTAGGACAGGGGTGGTATGGCTACACCTTC	CAWSVGQGWYGYTF
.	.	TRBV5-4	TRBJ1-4	TGTGCCAGTTACGACCAGGAGCGAGAAAAACTGTTTTTT	CASYDQEREKLFF
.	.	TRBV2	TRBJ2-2	TGTGCCAGCAGCGAAATGGGACATTCGGCCGGGGAGCTGTTTTTT	CASSEMGHSAGELFF
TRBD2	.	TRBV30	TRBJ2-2	TGTGCCTGGAGAGAATTAGCGGGAGAATGGAACACCGGGGAGCTGTTTTTT	CAWRELAGEWNTGELFF
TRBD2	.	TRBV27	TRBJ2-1	TGTGCCAGCAGTTTATGGCTAGCGGGAGGGAATGAGCAGTTCTTC	CASSLWLAGGNEQFF
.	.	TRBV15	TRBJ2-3	TGTGCCACCAGCAGACCGGGCGGTTCGAATACGCAGTATTTT	CATSRPGGSNTQYF
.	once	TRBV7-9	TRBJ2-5	TGTGCCAGCAACTTAGAAGTCATGCAAGAGACCCAGTACTTC	CASNLEVMQETQYF
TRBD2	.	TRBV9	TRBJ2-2	TGTGCCAGCAGCCGGGACTACGAGGTTGGGACCGGGGAGCTGTTTTTT	CASSRDYEVGTGELFF
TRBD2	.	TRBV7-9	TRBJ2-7	TGTGCCACCCCAGCACGGAGCGGGAGCCCCTACGAGCAGTACTTC	CATPARSGSPYEQYF
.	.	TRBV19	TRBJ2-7	TGTGCCAGTAGTAGGAGGTCGTGGGACTACGAGCAGTACTTC	CASSRRSWDYEQYF
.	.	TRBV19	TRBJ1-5	TGTGCCAGTAGTGCCTCAGGGGGCAATCAGCCCCAGCATTTT	CASSASGGNQPQHF
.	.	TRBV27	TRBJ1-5	TGTGCCAGCAGTTTAGGGGCAGGGGACCTCAATCAGCCCCAGCATTTT	CASSLGAGDLNQPQHF
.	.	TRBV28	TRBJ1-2	TGTGCCAGCAGTTTATTCCAACTCAGAGGCGGCTATGGCTACACCTTC	CASSLFQLRGGYGYTF
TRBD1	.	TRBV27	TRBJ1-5	TGTGCCAGCAGGCGACAGGGAAAGTGGGGCAATCAGCCCCAGCATTTT	CASRRQGKWGNQPQHF
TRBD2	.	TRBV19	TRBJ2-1	TGTGCCAGTAGTATTAGCGGGAGCGCGTACAATGAGCAGTTCTTC	CASSISGSAYNEQFF
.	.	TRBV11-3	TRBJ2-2	TGTGCCAGCACCGAAGGGGGAAGAGAGCTGTTTTTT	CASTEGGRELFF
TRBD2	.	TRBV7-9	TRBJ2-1	TGTGCCAGCAGCCTTCATAGCGGGAGGCCCTACAATGAGCAGTTCTTC	CASSLHSGRPYNEQFF
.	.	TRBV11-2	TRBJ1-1	TGTGCCAGCAGCTTAGGTCGGAGGCCGAGGACTGAAGCTTTCTTT	CASSLGRRPRTEAFF
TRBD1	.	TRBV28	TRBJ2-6	TGTGCCAGCAGTTTCCCCGTCACAGGGGCCAGCTCTGGGGCCAACGTCCTGACTTTC	CASSFPVTGASSGANVLTF
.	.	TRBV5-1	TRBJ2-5	TGCGCCAGCAGCTTCTCCCTCGGGCTGGAGACCCAGTACTTC	CASSFSLGLETQYF
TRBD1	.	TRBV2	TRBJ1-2	TGTGCCAGCAGCGATGGACAGGTCTATGGCTACACCTTC	CASSDGQVYGYTF
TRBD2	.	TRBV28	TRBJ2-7	TGTGCCAGCAGTTCGCCTAGCGGGAGGGCCCGGGAGCAGTACTTC	CASSSPSGRAREQYF
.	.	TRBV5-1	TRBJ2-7	TGCGCCAGCAGCTACGGACCCTACGAGCAGTACTTC	CASSYGPYEQYF
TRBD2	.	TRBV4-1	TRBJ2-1	TGCGCCAGCAGCCAAGAATGGGGGACTAGCGGGAGGGCCAATGAGCAGTTCTTC	CASSQEWGTSGRANEQFF
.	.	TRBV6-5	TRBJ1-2	TGTGCCAGCCTTACAGGGAACTATGGCTACACCTTC	CASLTGNYGYTF
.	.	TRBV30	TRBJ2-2	TGCGCCTGGAGTACCGTCTCGGTCACCGGGGAGCTGTTTTTT	CAWSTVSVTGELFF